Here is one TCR beta chain with its context. V was pared by 6 bases and J by 11 bases, with 10 bases of the junction left unmatched. Germline CDR1 MNHEY, CDR2 SVGEGT. The CDR3 loop spans 13 amino acids. The data originate from a study of patients and donors after allogeneic stem cell transplantation. TCRdb redid the calling of the RT-PCR reads with MiXCR, one entry per CDR3 protein. The table records about a million distinct CDR3 sequences, about a sixth of them present only once. This receptor was identified in a human donor who was either an allogeneic HSCT recipient or a stem cell or donor lymphocyte infusion donor (not recorded which). It is not recorded whose cells these are; they may come from a transplant donor. The rearrangement uses TRBV6-2 or TRBV6-3 and TRBJ1-1, with 9 bases matching TRBD1. The source material was blood, either unsorted or a sorted T cell fraction (not recorded which). For the CDR3, the DNA is TGTGCCAGCAGCGATGGGGACAGGGTGCTCGCTTTCTTT. Amino acid sequence: CASSDGDRVLAFF.